The T cell receptor beta chain under discussion was sequenced for a study of T cell responses to AZD1222 COVID-19 vaccine. Study-level findings and limits: Baseline seropositives among AZD1222 recipients totaled only 5 to 7. Close to half of all spike-specific TCRs reportedly target regions of the variants that are unmutated. White British people made up most donors, females outnumbered males, and clonal diversity was possibly underestimated. Vaccine-associated CD4 TCRs spanned spike, dominant at 160-218 and 743-854.

V lost 0 bases, J lost 8 bases, and 11 bases stayed unmatched. CDR3 size: 16 residues. CDR1 and CDR2 (germline): MGHRA, YSYEKL. Details on this clone: The antigen is unknown.

Sequencing was performed with immunoSEQ multiplex PCR; in TCRdb, only in-frame clones are kept and a portion is missing. This table holds some 180,000 clones, around 90% found once. The sequence was collected from an adult in good health. This rearrangement joins TRBV4-1 to TRBJ2-7, with 9 bases matching TRBD1. Sequences were derived from peripheral blood, sampled on day 0 of AZD1222 vaccination. Here the CDR3 DNA reads TGCGCCAGCAGCCAAGACGGGACAGGGACTCCTACGAAGCAGTACTTC. Translation gives CASSQDGTGTPTKQYF.